This T cell receptor beta chain was documented in a study of T cells in Graves' hyperthyroidism and ophthalmopathy. Overall study findings and caveats: Before onset, ophthalmopathy was predicted by the model a median 6.5 months earlier.

Ophthalmopathy cases scored 3 or more on the Clinical Activity Score and 4 or more on NOSPECS grade, with duration below 3 months. This clonotype has only a few counts. Its antigen is not identified. The investigators amplified TCR beta CDR3 regions from RNA transcripts. First-round RT-PCR of the TCR CDR3 relied on the HTBI primer set. TCRdb processed the multiplex PCR reads anew with MiXCR; each CDR3 protein has one entry. The profile shows around 290,000 distinct CDR3 sequences, about 17% of them singletons. Germline V gene lookup returns CDR1 DFQATT and CDR2 SNEGSKA (reference sequence). The CDR3 spans 11 residues.

Sequencing was done on a sample of blood. The V gene is TRBV20-1, the J gene TRBJ1-2; 9 bases match TRBD1. This clonotype originated in a woman aged 60 to 75 with Graves' ophthalmopathy. CDR3 nucleotide sequence: TGCAGGGGGACAGGGAACTATGGCTACACCTTC. This translates into CRGTGNYGYTF.